This T cell receptor beta chain came from a study of spatial heterogeneity in lung cancer. The CDR3 is 14 residues long. Germline CDR1 is LGHDT and CDR2 is YNNKEL (reference sequence). V was trimmed by 1 base and J by 4 bases, leaving 10 bases between them. Individually, TCR cDNA molecules were each labelled with a unique molecular identifier. TCRdb reprocessed the 5' RACE reads with MiXCR, giving one entry per CDR3 protein. The sample consists of approximately 100,000 distinct CDR3 sequences, 19% of them appearing once. Time point given: blood at routine non-recurrence follow-up after resection. This clonotype was detected only a few times.

This receptor was identified in a male donor with early-stage non-small cell lung cancer. V usage is TRBV3-1 and J usage is TRBJ2-5; D call uncertain. The sample consisted of PBMCs, taken at follow-up. Here the CDR3 DNA reads TGTGCCAGCAGCCAAGGGGTTCGTACAGAGACCCAGTACTTC. Its translation is CASSQGVRTETQYF.